The 18 T cell receptor beta chains below all came from one sample that was sequenced in a study. TCRdb re-derived calls from the RT-PCR reads in MiXCR, one entry per CDR3 protein. Of 650,000 to 800,000 distinct CDR3 sequences listed, 13% to 15% were seen once; the top ten hold roughly 3.9%. Sequenced input: memory CD4+ T cells from blood. Source of these receptors: a female donor in good health, serving as a healthy control.

This clonotype was seen a few times. The chain combines TRBV20-1 with TRBJ1-4; TRBD1 matches 7 bases. CDR1 is DFQATT and CDR2 is SNEGSKA in the germline V gene (reference sequence). The length of the CDR3 is 15 residues. V lost 3 bases to trimming and J lost 0 bases; unmatched junction nucleotides: 4. The CDR3 nucleotides are TGCAGTGCTAGGGCAGGGGGAACAACTAATGAAAAACTGTTTTTT. It is translated as CSARAGGTTNEKLFF.

J is TRBJ2-3 and V is TRBV14; 9 nucleotides align to TRBD2. After removal of 4 bases from V and 7 bases from J, the junction contained 6 bases not matched to a gene. Germline lookup yields CDR1 SGHDN and CDR2 FVKESK. The CDR3 contains 14 residues. As DNA, the CDR3 is TGTGCCAGCAGCCTAGCGGGAGCAGTATATACGCAGTATTTT. It yields the protein CASSLAGAVYTQYF. Full variable domain (remainder filled in from reference TRBV14 and TRBJ2-3): EAGVTQFPSHSVIEKGQTVTLRCDPISGHDNLYWYRRVMGKEIKFLLHFVKESKQDESGMPNNRFLAERTGGTYSTLKVQPAELEDSGVYFCASSLAGAVYTQYFGPGTRLTVL.

Ten or more counts support this clonotype. V and J are TRBV7-3 and TRBJ2-5; 7 nucleotides match TRBD2. CDR1 and CDR2 from the germline V gene are SGHTA and FQGTGA. The length of the CDR3 is 13 residues. Unmatched junction bases numbered 4, after V lost 5 bases and J lost 4 bases. CDR3 loop: CASSQGLGETQYF. CDR3 DNA sequence: TGTGCCAGCAGCCAAGGACTAGGAGAGACCCAGTACTTC.

This chain uses TRBV29-1 with TRBJ2-3, with a possible D match to TRBD1 (6 bases). The CDR3 runs 14 residues. Trimming took 2 bases from V and 5 from J, leaving 14 bases between them. Germline assignment: CDR1 SQVTM and CDR2 ANQGSEA. The CDR3 region is CSVEPGVGVDTQYF. The CDR3 bases are TGCAGCGTTGAACCAGGGGTGGGGGTAGATACGCAGTATTTT.

The chain recombines TRBV28 with TRBJ2-5; 9 bases agree with TRBD2. Germline CDR1 reads MDHEN; CDR2 reads SYDVKM. This CDR3 contains 15 residues. V was pared by 2 bases and J by 3 bases, with 4 bases of the junction left unmatched. CDR3 coding DNA: TGTGCCAGCAGTTTAAAGGCGGGAGGGAAAGAGACCCAGTACTTC. This translates into CASSLKAGGKETQYF.

V is TRBV5-8 and J is TRBJ2-2; D gene ambiguous. V was cut by 2 bases and J by 2 bases, with 10 bases left in between. The germline V gene has CDR1 SGHTS and CDR2 YDEGEE. The CDR3 is 15 amino acids. The CDR3 loop reads CASSFTRVNTGELFF. CDR3 DNA: TGTGCCAGCAGCTTCACCCGGGTTAACACCGGGGAGCTGTTTTTT.

This clonotype was observed at least ten times. The rearrangement uses TRBV7-2 and TRBJ2-7, with 10 nucleotides matching TRBD1. Per the germline V gene, CDR1 is SGHTA and CDR2 is FQGNSA. J gave up 0 bases and V 5 bases, and 7 bases lay outside the gene matches. CDR3 size: 16 residues. The DNA for the CDR3 is TGTGCCAGCAGCACGCCGCGGACAGGGGGCTCCTACGAGCAGTACTTC. Encoded protein: CASSTPRTGGSYEQYF.

V and J are TRBV7-2 and TRBJ1-2, with D possibly being TRBD1 (5 bases). Germline-derived CDR1 and CDR2 are SGHTA and FQGNSA. The CDR3 runs to 16 residues. With 3 bases removed from V and 3 bases from J, the gap between germline ends came to 17 bases. In nucleotides, the CDR3 is TGTGCCAGCAGCTTCGCACCTCGTAAAGGGGACTATGGCTACACCTTC. Amino acid sequence: CASSFAPRKGDYGYTF. The complete variable domain, with remaining parts taken from reference TRBV7-2 and TRBJ1-2, reads GAGVSQSPSNKVTEKGKDVELRCDPISGHTALYWYRQSLGQGLEFLIYFQGNSAPDKSGLPSDRFSAERTGGSVSTLTIQRTQQEDSAVYLCASSFAPRKGDYGYTFGSGTRLTVV.

CDR3 nucleotides: TGCAGTGGGGTCCTCACAGATACGCAGTATTTT. Protein sequence: CSGVLTDTQYF. The chain joins TRBV20-1 to TRBJ2-3; D remains ambiguous. The V and J ends lost 7 bases and 2 bases respectively, with 7 bases between them. Germline CDR1 reads DFQATT; CDR2 reads SNEGSKA (reference sequence). The CDR3 has 11 amino acids.

This clonotype has only a few counts. The rearrangement links TRBV27 to TRBJ1-1; no firm D call. Germline V gene data show CDR1 as MNHEY and CDR2 as SMNVEV (reference sequence). V lost 5 bases and J 2 bases, leaving 21 bases between the germline ends. This CDR3 region has 17 residues. CDR3 loop: CASSLRAWEGGNTEAFF. The CDR3 nucleotides are TGTGCCAGCAGTCTTAGGGCCTGGGAAGGCGGTAACACTGAAGCTTTCTTT.

This clonotype showed up many times. V usage is TRBV9 and J usage is TRBJ1-1; perhaps TRBD1 as D (5 bases). There are 15 residues in the CDR3. Germline CDR1 is SGDLS and CDR2 is YYNGEE. The V end was cut by 0 bases, the J end by 5 bases, with 14 bases between. The CDR3, as DNA: TGTGCCAGCAGCGTAGTCCCGACAGAAGAAACTGAAGCTTTCTTT. It specifies CASSVVPTEETEAFF.

This chain connects TRBV11-2 to TRBJ2-2; D is uncertain. This CDR3 has 15 residues. Per germline, CDR1 SGHAT and CDR2 FQNNGV. The V gene lost 3 bases and the J gene lost 0 bases, with 8 bases spanning the gap. For the CDR3, the DNA is TGTGCCAGCAGCTTCAGAATTTCGAACACCGGGGAGCTGTTTTTT. Translation gives CASSFRISNTGELFF.

V usage is TRBV4-2 and J usage is TRBJ1-1; D remains ambiguous. CDR1 is LGHNA and CDR2 is YNFKEQ in the germline V gene. V lost 0 bases, J lost 8 bases, and 10 bases lay in between. The CDR3 spans 13 residues. CDR3: CASSQEERTEAFF. The DNA of the CDR3 is TGTGCCAGCAGCCAAGAGGAACGAACAGAAGCTTTCTTT.

This chain connects TRBV13 to TRBJ2-5; D call uncertain. In germline, CDR1 is PRHDT, CDR2 FYEKMQ (reference sequence). The CDR3 runs to 14 residues. Trimming cost V 6 bases and J 2 bases, with 13 bases left between them. As DNA, the CDR3 is TGTGCCAGCAGTCATAGGCCCGGACAAGAGACCCAGTACTTC. Amino acid sequence: CASSHRPGQETQYF.

The chain combines TRBV6-2 or TRBV6-3 with TRBJ2-2; tentatively, D is TRBD1 or TRBD2 (5 bases each). This CDR3 is built from 12 residues. CDR1 is MNHEY, CDR2 SVGEGT, per germline. Trimming took off 2 bases at V and 13 bases at J, with 11 bases between the two ends. CDR3 DNA sequence: TGTGCCAGCAGTTACGAAGGGGACGTGCTGTTTTTT. Translated, it gives CASSYEGDVLFF.

The chain combines TRBV6-2 or TRBV6-3 with TRBJ2-7; D is undetermined. Trimming cost V 0 bases and J 3 bases, with 9 bases left between them. CDR1 is MNHEY and CDR2 is SVGEGT in the germline V gene. This CDR3 is 14 amino acids long. This CDR3 reads CASSYSVTHYEQYF. CDR3 nucleotides: TGTGCCAGCAGTTACTCAGTGACGCACTACGAGCAGTACTTC.

This clonotype was observed many times. The rearrangement joins TRBV24-1 to TRBJ2-1; D is uncertain. V shed 0 bases and J shed 9 bases, with 5 bases lying between them. Germline V gene data show CDR1 as KGHDR and CDR2 as SFDVKD. The CDR3 is made up of 12 amino acids. The CDR3 sequence is CATSDLLGEQFF. The CDR3 bases are TGTGCCACCAGTGATTTGCTGGGTGAGCAGTTCTTC.

This clonotype was counted only a few times. The V and J genes are TRBV20-1 and TRBJ2-2, with a weak D call TRBD2 (6 bases). Germline CDR1 DFQATT, CDR2 SNEGSKA (reference sequence). The length of the CDR3 is 13 residues. Trimming took 6 bases from V and 4 from J, leaving 12 bases between them. CDR3 region: CSAGGPGTGELFF. The CDR3 coding sequence is TGCAGTGCCGGAGGGCCGGGCACCGGGGAGCTGTTTTTT.